A single TCR beta chain is shown here with its context. Its antigen is unknown. Clones were read by immunoSEQ multiplex PCR, and TCRdb kept only the in-frame ones, dropping some. This table has 250,000 or so clones, roughly 87% appearing once. The CDR3 totals 17 residues. V was clipped by 2 bases and J by 4 bases, with 19 bases between them. Germline V gives CDR1 MNHNS, CDR2 SASEGT. The sample originates from a study of cytomegalovirus exposure and HLA in healthy donors. Study outcomes and limitations: The study recorded around 160 TCR beta chains that were cytomegalovirus-associated.

Sequences were obtained from PBMCs. The gene calls are TRBV6-1 and TRBJ2-3; tentatively, D is TRBD2 (6 bases). This TCR was sampled from a man younger than 35 in good health and CMV-seropositive. The DNA for the CDR3 is TGTGCCAGCAGTGAAACTAGCTCGAGATATATCCCAGATACGCAGTATTTT. The encoded protein is CASSETSSRYIPDTQYF.